The 7 T cell receptor beta chains below come from one sample, sequenced in a study of OX40 agonist ivuxolimab in advanced cancers. The assay was immunoSEQ multiplex PCR, and TCRdb's table has in-frame clones only and misses some. The sample lists about 49,000 clones, 79% occurring once. Here the sequenced sample was CD4+ or CD8+ T cells sorted from blood, taken in a trial of the OX40 agonist ivuxolimab. The receptors originated from an adult with an advanced solid tumor such as melanoma, head and neck, liver or kidney cancer.

The chain joins TRBV28 to TRBJ2-1, with 11 nucleotides matching TRBD2. The V segment lost 6 bases and the J segment 12 bases; nucleotides outside the gene matches: 16. The CDR3 sequence is 16 residues long. Germline assignment: CDR1 MDHEN and CDR2 SYDVKM. The CDR3 DNA follows: TGTGCCAGCAGCCTAATGGTGGGGACTAGCGGACCCGGGCAGTTCTTC. This translates into CASSLMVGTSGPGQFF. Full variable domain (rest looked up from reference TRBV28 and TRBJ2-1): DVKVTQSSRYLVKRTGEKVFLECVQDMDHENMFWYRQDPGLGLRLIYFSYDVKMKEKGDIPEGYSVSREKKERFSLILESASTNQTSMYLCASSLMVGTSGPGQFFGPGTRLTVL.

The V and J genes are TRBV19 and TRBJ2-7, with a tentative D call TRBD1 (5 bases). Trimming took 0 bases from V and 4 from J, leaving 7 bases between them. This CDR3 is 13 amino acids long. The germline V gene has CDR1 LNHDA and CDR2 SQIVND (reference sequence). CDR3: CASSIEQGYEQYF. CDR3 sequence (DNA): TGTGCCAGTAGTATAGAGCAGGGTTACGAGCAGTACTTC.

V and J are TRBV30 and TRBJ2-5; D ambiguous. Germline loops: CDR1 GTSNPN, CDR2 SVGIG (reference sequence). The CDR3 has 13 residues. V was shortened by 0 bases and J by 2 bases, with 7 bases between the two germline ends. CDR3 sequence (DNA): TGTGCCTGGAGTGTACAAGTACAAGAGACCCAGTACTTC. Translation gives CAWSVQVQETQYF.

This clone was recorded a few times. This sequence joins TRBV9 and TRBJ1-2, with 8 bases matching TRBD1. Germline trimming cut 4 bases from V and 6 bases from J; bases unmatched to any gene: 5. The CDR3 has 13 amino acids. Per the germline V gene, CDR1 is SGDLS and CDR2 is YYNGEE. The CDR3 DNA follows: TGTGCCAGCAGCTATCAGGGGGCGGATGGCTACACCTTC. Its translation is CASSYQGADGYTF.

The chain employs TRBV14 and TRBJ1-1; 12 nucleotides line up with TRBD1. V dropped 10 bases and J dropped 11; count of bases not matched to a gene: 11. Germline V CDR1 and CDR2: SGHDN, FVKESK. This CDR3 has 13 residues. CDR3 in amino acids: CANRGTGGARAFF. In nucleotides, the CDR3 is TGTGCCAACCGGGGGACAGGGGGCGCTAGGGCTTTCTTT.

V is TRBV11-3 and J is TRBJ2-1; 7 bases agree with TRBD2. The CDR3 covers 15 residues. Trimming at V came to 1 base and at J to 8 bases, leaving 8 bases not matched to a gene. CDR1 and CDR2 from the germline V gene are SGHNT and YENEEA. CDR3 loop: CASSLGSGWRDEQFF. Here the CDR3 DNA reads TGTGCCAGCAGCTTAGGTAGCGGGTGGCGGGATGAGCAGTTCTTC.

The chain uses TRBV5-1 and TRBJ2-7; weak D call: TRBD2 (6 bases). Trimming cost V 0 bases and J 5 bases, with 15 bases left between them. Germline assignment: CDR1 SGHRS and CDR2 YFSETQ. CDR3 length: 15 residues. The CDR3 DNA is TGCGCCAGCAGCTTGGGGCTAACTACGGGGGACGAGCAGTACTTC. Translated: CASSLGLTTGDEQYF. Full variable domain (missing parts from reference TRBV5-1 and TRBJ2-7): KAGVTQTPRYLIKTRGQQVTLSCSPISGHRSVSWYQQTPGQGLQFLFEYFSETQRNKGNFPGRFSGRQFSNSRSEMNVSTLELGDSALYLCASSLGLTTGDEQYFGPGTRLTVT.